This is a list of T cell receptor beta chains from one sample in a study of OX40 agonist ivuxolimab in advanced cancers. Measured with immunoSEQ multiplex PCR; TCRdb has only the in-frame clones, and not every one. The sample has tens of thousands of clones, just under 90% seen once. The sequencing used CD4+ or CD8+ T cells sorted from blood, collected in a trial of the OX40 agonist ivuxolimab. The receptors come from an adult with an advanced solid tumor such as melanoma, head and neck, liver or kidney cancer. The CDR3 runs from the conserved cysteine through the conserved F or W. D genes are given only for firm matches. The size entry is marked missing in some rows and otherwise reads once, few, many or a size class.

.,.,TRBV27,TRBJ2-2,TGTGCCAGCAGCCGCGGGGCCTCCACCGGGGAGCTGTTTTTT,CASSRGASTGELFF
.,.,TRBV10-3,TRBJ2-7,TGTGCCAGCGGGGTGCAGGAGGCCTACGAGCAGTACTTC,CASGVQEAYEQYF
.,.,TRBV27,TRBJ2-1,TGTGCCAGTCGGTCCTACAATGAGCAGTTCTTC,CASRSYNEQFF
TRBD1,.,TRBV28,TRBJ2-7,TGTGCCAGCAGTCCGACAGGGGCTCCCCTCGACGAGCAGTACTTC,CASSPTGAPLDEQYF
.,.,TRBV10-3,TRBJ1-5,TGTGCCATCAGTGAGTCACGGGGGCCCAGACAGCCCCAGCATTTT,CAISESRGPRQPQHF
.,.,TRBV9,TRBJ2-2,TGTGCCAGCAGCGGGAGATTGTGGGGAATCACCGGGGAGCTGTTTTTT,CASSGRLWGITGELFF
.,.,TRBV7-2,TRBJ2-7,TGTGCCAGCAGCTTAGACCCCCCGGGGAGCTCCTACGAGCAGTACTTC,CASSLDPPGSSYEQYF
.,.,TRBV7-8,TRBJ2-1,TGTGCCAGCAGCTTAGCCGGCGACAACTACAATGAGCAGTTCTTC,CASSLAGDNYNEQFF
.,medium-sized,TRBV28,TRBJ2-6,TGTGCCAGCAGCCCTGACGGACCCTCTGGGGCCAACGTCCTGACTTTC,CASSPDGPSGANVLTF
TRBD2,.,TRBV7-9,TRBJ2-1,TGTGCCAGCAGCTTAGTCATAGCGGGGGGAGAGCAGTTCTTC,CASSLVIAGGEQFF
.,.,TRBV14,TRBJ2-1,TGTGCCAGCAGCCAGGGGGCCCACAATGAGCAGTTCTTC,CASSQGAHNEQFF
.,.,TRBV27,TRBJ2-1,TGTGCCAGCAGTATCCAGGACGGTTACAATGAGCAGTTCTTC,CASSIQDGYNEQFF
.,.,TRBV5-1,TRBJ2-2,TGCGCCAGCAGCGCCCCCGCCATTGTAATCGGGGAGCTGTTTTTT,CASSAPAIVIGELFF
.,.,TRBV2,TRBJ2-7,TGTGCCAGCAGTGACCGGTTGGCCGAGCAGTACTTC,CASSDRLAEQYF
.,.,TRBV2,TRBJ2-7,TGTGCCAGCAAGGGCAGTTTGAGAGAGCAGTACTTC,CASKGSLREQYF
.,.,TRBV27,TRBJ1-5,TGTGCCAGCAGCCCCTATGGAGGTTTTCAGCCCCAGCATTTT,CASSPYGGFQPQHF
TRBD1,.,TRBV27,TRBJ1-2,TGTGCCAGCAGTCCACGGGACAGGCGTAACTATGGCTACACCTTC,CASSPRDRRNYGYTF